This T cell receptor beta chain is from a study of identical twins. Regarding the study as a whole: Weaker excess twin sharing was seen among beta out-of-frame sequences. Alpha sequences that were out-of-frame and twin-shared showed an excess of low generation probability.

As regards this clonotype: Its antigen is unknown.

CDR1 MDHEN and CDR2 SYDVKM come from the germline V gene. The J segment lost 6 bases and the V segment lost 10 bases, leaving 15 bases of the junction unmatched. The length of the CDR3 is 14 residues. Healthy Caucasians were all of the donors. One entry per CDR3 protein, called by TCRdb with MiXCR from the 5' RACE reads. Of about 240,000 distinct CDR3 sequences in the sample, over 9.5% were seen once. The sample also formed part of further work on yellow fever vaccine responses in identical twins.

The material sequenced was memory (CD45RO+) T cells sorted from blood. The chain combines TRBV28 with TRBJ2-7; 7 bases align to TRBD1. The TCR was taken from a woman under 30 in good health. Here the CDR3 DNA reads TGTGCCATCAGGGCCGGACAGGCTCGTAGCGAGCAGTACTTC. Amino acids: CAIRAGQARSEQYF.